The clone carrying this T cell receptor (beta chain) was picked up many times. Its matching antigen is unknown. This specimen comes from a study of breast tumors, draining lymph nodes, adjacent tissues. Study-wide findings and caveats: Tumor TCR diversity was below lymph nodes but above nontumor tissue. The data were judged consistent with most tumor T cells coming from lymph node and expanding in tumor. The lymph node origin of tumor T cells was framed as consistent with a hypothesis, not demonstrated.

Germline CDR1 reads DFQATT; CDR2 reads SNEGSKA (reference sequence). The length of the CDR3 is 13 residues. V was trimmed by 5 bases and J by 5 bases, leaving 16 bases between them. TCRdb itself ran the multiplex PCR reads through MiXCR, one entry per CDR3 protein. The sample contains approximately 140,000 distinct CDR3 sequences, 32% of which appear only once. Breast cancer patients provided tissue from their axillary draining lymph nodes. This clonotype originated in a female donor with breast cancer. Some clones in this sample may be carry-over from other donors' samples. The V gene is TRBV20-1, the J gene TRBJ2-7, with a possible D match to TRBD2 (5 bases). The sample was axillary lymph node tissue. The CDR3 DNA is TGCAGTGCTTACTCCGGTCGGGGTCACGAGCAGTACTTC. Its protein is CSAYSGRGHEQYF.